This T cell receptor (beta chain) was recovered during a study of cytomegalovirus exposure and HLA in healthy donors (TCRdb year 2017). As for the study more broadly: A later analysis indicated that the roughly 130 validation repertoires were generated on the platform also employed for the 600 to 750 repertoires of the first cohort. The study aimed to test whether cataloging public T cell receptors could reveal signatures of past pathogen exposure. Besides the first cohort of 550 to 750 subjects, a separate validation cohort made up of 120 different subjects was used. To predict cytomegalovirus infection status, the study brought together high-throughput TCR immunosequencing, statistical association of individual TCRs with disease status, and machine learning.

Separate from the roughly 630-subject first cohort, the validation cohort of over 90 subjects was the group to which the donors belonged. This clone was seen just once. Its antigen is not yet known. Its ends do not fully match the called genes, so a read error is possible. Library creation used the immunoSEQ multiplex PCR assay. As for the authors' bioinformatics: A statistical classification framework was built for diagnosing cytomegalovirus status from the catalog of TCR beta chain sequences. Held by TCRdb, this immuneACCESS table contains in-frame sequences only and omits some clones. Under half of the omission traces to an unresolved V gene where checked; the cause of the rest is unknown. V, J and clone size derive from that table, while D and trimming were established from the DNA sequence. This sample holds some 140,000 clones; about 86% were observed only once. The ten largest account for about 2.8% of the sample.

The investigation overall reported the following: In both the original and validation cohorts, the classifier was reported to diagnose cytomegalovirus status with high specificity and sensitivity. According to the authors, the approach could potentially be generalized to other disease states and immunological phenotypes. Most TCR sequences were seen in very few donors, while some public TCRs were found in many individuals. In a later analysis, TCRs clustered in the first cohort were found to also tend to co-occur in the roughly 120 validation repertoires, with approximately 95% of cluster scores above 0. A few of the identified cytomegalovirus-associated TCR beta chains were confirmed in vitro to be specific for cytomegalovirus antigens. A later analysis had no HLA typing for the validation cohort, so co-occurrence there was scored across all 120 or so repertoires. The study listed 150 to 200 TCR beta chains as associated with cytomegalovirus.

Sequences SGHTA (CDR1) and FQGNSA (CDR2) are obtained from the germline V gene. The CDR3, cysteine through phenylalanine, is 13 amino acids long. Of the read, only the CDR3 DNA is kept; its 39 bases are in frame from base 1. The clonotype was recovered from a man between 18 and 29 years old in good health and CMV-seronegative. The sequence is built from TRBV7-2 and TRBJ1-2, and perhaps TRBD1 as D gene, on 5 matching bases. Sequenced: PBMCs. The DNA sequence follows: TGTGCCAGCAGCTTAGCGATCCAGGGTCGGTTCGCCTTC. This yields the protein CASSLAIQGRFAF.